This TCR beta chain was observed in a study of shared clonotypes between healthy human individuals (dated by TCRdb to about 2020). Background on the whole study: The cohort included three men and a couple of women between 18 and 49 years of age. For each donor, three plates each were used for CD4 naive and CD4 memory, two plates were used for CD8 naive, and one plate was used for CD8 memory. Blood TCR repertoires of roughly five healthy adults were deeply sequenced to estimate repertoire size and the extent of clonotype sharing between individuals. Different laboratories and diverse techniques were used to prepare libraries and sequence TCR repertoires, to increase sequencing depth and limit assay-specific biases. Each donor's leukapheresis produced roughly between roughly 0.85 and 9 billion PBMCs. What the research found in general, with its limitations: Incomplete sequencing was indicated by rarefaction of sorted-subset datasets, despite the large sequencing depth. Compared with non-shared clonotypes, the clonotypes found in all four sorted-subset donors had higher generation probabilities. Sampling was restricted to blood, and TCR repertoires in tissues likely differ from the TCR repertoires found in blood. The small number of donors limited the genetic and exposure-history diversity represented. Naive subsets generally had larger estimated clonotype richness than memory subsets did. About 4.5% of naive CD4, around 3.5% of naive CD8, roughly 2.4% of memory CD4, and around 0.42% of memory CD8 clonotypes were shared across several donors. Based on pairwise subsampling, the degree of clonotype sharing among donors was expected to be affected by sequencing depth.

CD8 naive samples were obtained by positive selection for CCR7 among CD45RO-negative cells, yielding a CD45RA+CCR7+ population from which TemRA cells were excluded. The donors were healthy, HIV-negative adults with no recently reported acute infections or vaccinations. All donors were Caucasian adults living in Nashville, Tennessee, USA. Blood was collected by leukapheresis, and PBMCs were isolated by Ficoll-Histopaque density gradient centrifugation and then cryopreserved in liquid nitrogen vapor phase. Analytical flow cytometry was used to check the purity and quantity of every magnetically sorted T cell population. Genomic DNA was isolated from every sorted fraction and measured by UV absorbance on a Nanodrop 2000c. Using the deep immunoSEQ assay, multiplex PCR amplified TCR CDR3 regions from genomic DNA. For each cell subset, the extracted genomic DNA was distributed evenly across all wells of several immunoSEQ 96-well plates, and each plate served as one replicate. For sorted subsets, around 200 ng genomic DNA, equal to some 30,000 T cell genomes, was loaded into each replicate PCR. Purified libraries were measured with a Qubit 3.0 fluorometer, size-checked on a Bioanalyzer 2100, and measured again with the KAPA Library Quantification kit. A separate single-read 150-cycle Illumina NextSeq 550 flow cell was used to sequence each immunoSEQ 96-well plate. The source study handled its data this way. Because only junctional sequences without quality scores were contained in the immunoSEQ output, filtering matching that applied to full-length reads could not be performed. Sequences were annotated with PyIR, a Python wrapper for IgBLAST v1.9, and V/J genes and CDR3 were assigned using IMGT germline references. Reads were removed for weak V/J assignments (E-value above 1e-6), missing CDR3, stop codons, out-of-frame junctions, or ambiguous translated residues. A V3J clonotype was defined by an identical inferred V gene, J gene, and CDR3 amino acid sequence. Percentage overlap between repertoires was computed as shared unique clonotypes divided by the size of the smaller repertoire. Richness of each repertoire was evaluated using RTK rarefaction, the Chao1 estimator, and Recon v2.1 estimates of unobserved clonotypes. Generation probabilities for all TCRbeta clonotypes obtained by the gDNA method from several donors were computed using OLGA. Entries here come from immuneACCESS through TCRdb and include only in-frame sequences with V and J called. Some clones fail to appear in such tables; in the studies checked, an unresolved V gene covers under half of the shortfall, and the cause of the remainder is unknown. V, J and clone size derive from that table, while D and trimming were established from the DNA sequence. This sample has 800,000 or so clones in its table, and about 96% of those were observed once. Under 0.25% of the sample is held by the ten biggest clonotypes.

Points on this clone: Its antigen is not yet known. Within one base of it there is no much larger clone, and no base qualities were kept.

From its cysteine to its phenylalanine, the CDR3 spans 13 amino acids. Kept here is only the CDR3 DNA, which spans 39 bases and is read in frame from base 1. Trimming removed 6 bases from V and 8 bases from J; the gene matches leave 6 bases unexplained. The CDR1 and CDR2 encoded by the germline V gene are MNHEY and SVGAGI. The receptor was derived from a man aged 25 to 40 in good health. The receptor chain draws on TRBV6-5 and TRBJ2-1; 8 nucleotides in the junction match TRBD1. The sample was naive CD8+ T cells sorted from blood. The label giving this sample's cell subset or site can be read as: CD45RA+CCR7+. The sequenced DNA: TGTGCCAGCAGAAAGACAGGGGTCGATGAGCAGTTCTTC. This translates into CASRKTGVDEQFF.